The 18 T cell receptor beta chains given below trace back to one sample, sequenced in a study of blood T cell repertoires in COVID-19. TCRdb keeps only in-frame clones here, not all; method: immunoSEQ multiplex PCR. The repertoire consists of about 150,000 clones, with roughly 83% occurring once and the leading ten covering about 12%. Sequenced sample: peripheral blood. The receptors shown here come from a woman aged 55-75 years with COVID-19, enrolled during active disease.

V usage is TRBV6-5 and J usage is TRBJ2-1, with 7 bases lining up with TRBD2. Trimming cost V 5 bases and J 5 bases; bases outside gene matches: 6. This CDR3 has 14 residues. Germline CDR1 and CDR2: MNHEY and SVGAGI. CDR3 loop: CASSQSGVNNEQFF. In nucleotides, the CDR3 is TGTGCCAGCAGTCAAAGCGGGGTCAACAATGAGCAGTTCTTC.

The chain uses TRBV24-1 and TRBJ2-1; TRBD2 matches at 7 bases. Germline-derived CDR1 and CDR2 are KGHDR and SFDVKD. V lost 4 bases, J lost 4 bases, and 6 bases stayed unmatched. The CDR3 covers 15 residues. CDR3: CATSDPTSVYNEQFF. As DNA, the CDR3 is TGTGCCACCAGTGACCCTACTAGCGTGTACAATGAGCAGTTCTTC.

CDR3 nucleotide sequence: TGTGCCAGCAAACCCGGGACAGGGCTCACTGAAGCTTTCTTT. This encodes CASKPGTGLTEAFF. V and J are TRBV2 and TRBJ1-1; TRBD1 agrees at 9 bases. The ends lost 7 bases at V and 4 bases at J; junction bases unmatched: 7. The CDR3 sequence is 14 residues long. Germline CDR1 reads SNHLY; CDR2 reads FYNNEI. The full variable domain, its missing parts supplied by reference TRBV2 and TRBJ1-1, is EPEVTQTPSHQVTQMGQEVILRCVPISNHLYFYWYRQILGQKVEFLVSFYNNEISEKSEIFDDQFSVERPDGSNFTLKIRSTKLEDSAMYFCASKPGTGLTEAFFGQGTRLTVV.

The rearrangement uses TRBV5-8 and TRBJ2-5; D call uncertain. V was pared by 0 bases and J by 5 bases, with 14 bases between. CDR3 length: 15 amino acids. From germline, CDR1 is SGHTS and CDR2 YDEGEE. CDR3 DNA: TGTGCCAGCAGCTTGGGTCAATCCTCTAGGGAGACCCAGTACTTC. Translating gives CASSLGQSSRETQYF.

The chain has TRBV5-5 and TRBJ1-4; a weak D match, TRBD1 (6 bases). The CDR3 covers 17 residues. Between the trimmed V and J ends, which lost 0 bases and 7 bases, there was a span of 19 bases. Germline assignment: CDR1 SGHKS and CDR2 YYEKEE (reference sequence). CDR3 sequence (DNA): TGTGCCAGCAGCTTGGTGTCCTTTCAGGGGATGGGTGAAAAACTGTTTTTT. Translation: CASSLVSFQGMGEKLFF.

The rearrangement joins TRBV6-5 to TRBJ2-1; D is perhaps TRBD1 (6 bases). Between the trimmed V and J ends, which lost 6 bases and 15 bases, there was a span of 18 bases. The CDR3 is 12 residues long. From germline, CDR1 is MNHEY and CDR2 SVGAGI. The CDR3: CASSDPGTRRFF. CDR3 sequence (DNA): TGTGCCAGCAGCGACCCCGGGACAAGGCGGTTCTTC.

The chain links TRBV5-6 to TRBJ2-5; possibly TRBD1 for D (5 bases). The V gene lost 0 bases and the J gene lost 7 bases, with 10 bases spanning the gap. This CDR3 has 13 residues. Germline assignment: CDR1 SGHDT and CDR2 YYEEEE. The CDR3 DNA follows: TGTGCCAGCAGCTTGGGGCAGGGTGGGACCCAGTACTTC. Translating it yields CASSLGQGGTQYF.

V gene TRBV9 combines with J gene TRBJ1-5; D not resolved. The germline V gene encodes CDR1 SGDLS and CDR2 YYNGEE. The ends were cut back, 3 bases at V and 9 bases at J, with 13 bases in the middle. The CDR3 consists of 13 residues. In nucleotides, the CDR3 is TGTGCCAGCAGCGGGACCGAGGGTGGGCCCCAGCATTTT. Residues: CASSGTEGGPQHF.

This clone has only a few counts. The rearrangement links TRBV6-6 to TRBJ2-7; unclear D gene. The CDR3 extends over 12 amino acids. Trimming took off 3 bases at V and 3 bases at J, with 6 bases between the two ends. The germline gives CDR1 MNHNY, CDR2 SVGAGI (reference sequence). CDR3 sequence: CASSYVGYEQYF. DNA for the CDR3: TGTGCCAGCAGTTATGTCGGCTACGAGCAGTACTTC.

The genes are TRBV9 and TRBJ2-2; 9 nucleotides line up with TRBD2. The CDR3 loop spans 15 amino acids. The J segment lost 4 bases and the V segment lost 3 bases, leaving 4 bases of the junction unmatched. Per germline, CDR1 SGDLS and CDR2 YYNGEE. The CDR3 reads CASSEGGRATGELFF. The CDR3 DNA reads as TGTGCCAGCAGCGAGGGCGGGAGGGCCACCGGGGAGCTGTTTTTT.

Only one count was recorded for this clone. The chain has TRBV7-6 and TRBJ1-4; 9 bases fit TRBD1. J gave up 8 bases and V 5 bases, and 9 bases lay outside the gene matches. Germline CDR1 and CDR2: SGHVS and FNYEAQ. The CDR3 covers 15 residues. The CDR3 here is CASSRGQGQGEKLFF. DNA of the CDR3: TGTGCCAGCAGCCGTGGACAGGGGCAAGGGGAAAAACTGTTTTTT.

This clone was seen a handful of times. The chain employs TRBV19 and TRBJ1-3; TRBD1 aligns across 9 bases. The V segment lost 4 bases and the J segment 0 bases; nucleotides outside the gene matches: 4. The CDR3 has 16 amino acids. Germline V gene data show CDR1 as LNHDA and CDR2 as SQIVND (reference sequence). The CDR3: CASSTLDRGSGNTIYF. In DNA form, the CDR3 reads TGTGCCAGTAGTACCCTGGACAGGGGCTCTGGAAACACCATATATTTT. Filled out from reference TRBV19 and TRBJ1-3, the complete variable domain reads DGGITQSPKYLFRKEGQNVTLSCEQNLNHDAMYWYRQDPGQGLRLIYYSQIVNDFQKGDIAEGYSVSREKKESFPLTVTSAQKNPTAFYLCASSTLDRGSGNTIYFGEGSWLTVV.

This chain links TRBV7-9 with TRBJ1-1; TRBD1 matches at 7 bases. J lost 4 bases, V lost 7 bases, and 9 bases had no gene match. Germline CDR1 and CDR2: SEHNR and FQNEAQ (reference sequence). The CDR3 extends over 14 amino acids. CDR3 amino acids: CASTSQGGVTEAFF. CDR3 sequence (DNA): TGTGCCAGCACCTCGCAGGGGGGCGTCACTGAAGCTTTCTTT.

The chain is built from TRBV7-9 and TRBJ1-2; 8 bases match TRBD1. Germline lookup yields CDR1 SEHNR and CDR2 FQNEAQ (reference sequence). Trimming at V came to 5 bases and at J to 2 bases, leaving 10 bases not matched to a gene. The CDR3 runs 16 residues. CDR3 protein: CASSAAGTGSNYGYTF. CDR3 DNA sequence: TGTGCCAGCAGCGCGGCCGGGACAGGCTCAAACTATGGCTACACCTTC.

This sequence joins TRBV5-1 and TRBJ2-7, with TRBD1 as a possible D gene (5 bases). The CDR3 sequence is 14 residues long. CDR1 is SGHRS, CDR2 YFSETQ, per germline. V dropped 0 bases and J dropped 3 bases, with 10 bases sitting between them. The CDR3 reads CASSLALGVYEQYF. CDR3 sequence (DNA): TGCGCCAGCAGCTTGGCTTTAGGGGTCTACGAGCAGTACTTC. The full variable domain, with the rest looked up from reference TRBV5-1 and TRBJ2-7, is KAGVTQTPRYLIKTRGQQVTLSCSPISGHRSVSWYQQTPGQGLQFLFEYFSETQRNKGNFPGRFSGRQFSNSRSEMNVSTLELGDSALYLCASSLALGVYEQYFGPGTRLTVT.

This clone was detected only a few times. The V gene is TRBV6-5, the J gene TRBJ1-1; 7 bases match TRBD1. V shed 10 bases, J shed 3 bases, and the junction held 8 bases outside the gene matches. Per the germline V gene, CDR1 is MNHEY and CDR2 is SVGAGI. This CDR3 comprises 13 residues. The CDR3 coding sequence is TGTGCCACCCTTGGACAGGATTACACTGAAGCTTTCTTT. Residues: CATLGQDYTEAFF.

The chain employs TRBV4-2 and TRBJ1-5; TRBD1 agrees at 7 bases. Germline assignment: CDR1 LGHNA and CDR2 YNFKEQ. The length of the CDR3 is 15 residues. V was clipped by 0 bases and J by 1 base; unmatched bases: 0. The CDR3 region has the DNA TGTGCCAGCAGCCAAGAACAGGGGAGCAATCAGCCCCAGCATTTT. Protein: CASSQEQGSNQPQHF.

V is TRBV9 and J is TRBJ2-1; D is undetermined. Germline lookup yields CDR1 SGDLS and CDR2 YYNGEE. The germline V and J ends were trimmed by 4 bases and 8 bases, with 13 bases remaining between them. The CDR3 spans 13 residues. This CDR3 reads CASSPQSTHEQFF. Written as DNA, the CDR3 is TGTGCCAGCAGCCCCCAGTCAACACATGAGCAGTTCTTC.